This T cell receptor (beta chain) was obtained from a study of quantifying T cell responses using KT2 cells. The wider study: RNA was reverse transcribed with TCR alpha and beta constant-region primers. Under optimum conditions, T4 ligation efficiency was estimated at more than 9.5%.

An oligo carrying a UMI was ligated to the cDNA 3' end. First-round PCR used 3 to 4 cycles and beta primers RC1.1 and RC1.2 covering TRBC1 and TRBC2. TCRdb re-derived calls from the UMI-ligation and nested PCR reads in MiXCR, one entry per CDR3 protein. The sample has tens of thousands of distinct CDR3 sequences, 9% to 15% seen once. Unfractionated PBMC were spiked with known numbers of KT2 clone cells. KT2 cells were mixed with fixed PBMC numbers at varying ratios. The trim removed 1 base at V and 10 bases at J, leaving 0 bases unmatched. This CDR3 has 12 amino acids. The germline CDR1 and CDR2 sequences are SGHAT and FQDESV (reference sequence). Many counts were recorded for this clonotype.

The sequence was obtained from a human donor. This chain connects TRBV11-1 to TRBJ2-1; TRBD2 agrees at 8 bases. The sample consisted of PBMCs spiked with cells of the T cell clone KT2. CDR3 nucleotides: TGTGCCAGCAGCTTAGGCGGGAGGGAGCAGTTCTTC. Translating it yields CASSLGGREQFF.